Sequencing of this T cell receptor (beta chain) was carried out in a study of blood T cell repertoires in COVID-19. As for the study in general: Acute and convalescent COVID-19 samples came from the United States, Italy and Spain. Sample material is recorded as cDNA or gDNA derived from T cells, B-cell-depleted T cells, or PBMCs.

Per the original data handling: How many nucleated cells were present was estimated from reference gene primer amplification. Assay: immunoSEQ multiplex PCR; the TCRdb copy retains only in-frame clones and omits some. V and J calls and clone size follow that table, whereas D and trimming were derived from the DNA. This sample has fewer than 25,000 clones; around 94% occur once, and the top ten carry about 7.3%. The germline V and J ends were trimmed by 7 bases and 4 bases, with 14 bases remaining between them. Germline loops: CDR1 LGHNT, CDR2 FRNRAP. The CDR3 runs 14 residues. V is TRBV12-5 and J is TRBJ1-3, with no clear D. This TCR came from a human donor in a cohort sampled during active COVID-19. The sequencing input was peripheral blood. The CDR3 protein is CASVPPGGGNTIYF. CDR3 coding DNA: TGTGCTAGTGTTCCTCCGGGAGGAGGAAACACCATATATTTT.